Sequencing of this TCR beta chain was carried out in a study of CD8+CD57+ T cells in acquired aplastic anemia. Study results and limitations: Patients shared approximately 30 CD8+ CDR3 sequences with controls.

For sequencing, patients were chosen who had shown expansion of CD8+CD57+ cells by flow cytometry. TCR beta VDJ combinations and CDR3 sequences were profiled from genomic DNA. MiXCR, run by TCRdb on the reads, gives a single entry per CDR3 protein. The sample has approximately 300,000 distinct CDR3 sequences; roughly 53% are singletons. On this clonotype itself: Antigen unknown.

Sequencing was done on a sample of sorted CD4+, CD8+, or CD8+CD57+ T cells (not recorded which) from PBMCs. This receptor was identified in a human donor with aplastic anemia.

CDR3 protein: CATSPRTGSGANVLTF. DNA of the CDR3: TGTGCCACCAGCCCCCGGACCGGCTCTGGGGCCAACGTCCTGACTTTC. J is TRBJ2-6 and V is TRBV15; D gene unclear. The V end lost 5 bases, the J end lost 0 bases, and 11 bases lay between the germline ends. Germline-derived CDR1 and CDR2 are LNHNV and YYDKDF (reference sequence). The CDR3 has 16 residues.